A selection of T cell receptor beta chains follows, all from one sample in a study of regulatory T cells in long-lasting Graves disease. TCRdb itself ran the multiplex PCR reads through MiXCR, one entry per CDR3 protein. The sample yields 350,000 to 500,000 distinct CDR3 sequences, about 17% seen once. This sample also appeared in a second study, on T cells in Graves' hyperthyroidism and ophthalmopathy.

Sample: peripheral blood mononuclear cells (PBMCs), taken at new diagnosis, from a patient treated with antithyroid drugs. The receptors come from a woman in her 30s with Graves disease. CDR3s include the opening cysteine and the closing phenylalanine or tryptophan. Fields, in order: J gene, D gene, V gene, CDR3 protein. D genes are given only for firm matches.

TRBJ2-7 - TRBV7-9 CASSPQTQAREQYF
TRBJ1-2 - TRBV27 CASSLQYGYTF
TRBJ2-3 TRBD1 TRBV6-1 CASWAGQGVVDTQYF
TRBJ2-5 - TRBV20-1 CSARGGETQYF
TRBJ1-2 TRBD1 TRBV9 CASSLHDRANYGYTF
TRBJ2-5 TRBD2 TRBV28 CASTQRREGETQYF
TRBJ1-1 - TRBV20-1 CSARGTHTEAFF
TRBJ2-1 - TRBV28 CASSFLEGRGGNEQFF
TRBJ2-7 - TRBV5-6 CASSFGTISYEQYF
TRBJ2-2 - TRBV11-2 CASSLDGSENTGELFF
TRBJ2-1 TRBD2 TRBV20-1 CSATWEAGVSILHNEQFF
TRBJ2-5 - TRBV28 CASNNWETQYF
TRBJ2-1 - TRBV28 CASSLSPWGDEQFF
TRBJ1-1 - TRBV6-1 CASSGQDNAFF
TRBJ1-2 - TRBV6-1 CASSPSRNYGYTF
TRBJ1-3 - TRBV19 CASSYQLATSTEDGSSGNTIYF
TRBJ2-7 - TRBV7-6 CASSRRDGSYEQYF
TRBJ1-2 TRBD1 TRBV6-1 CASSNRGGYTF
TRBJ1-4 - TRBV28 CASSRHTNEKLFF
TRBJ2-7 TRBD1 TRBV28 CASSLDAQGPSYEQYF
TRBJ2-6 TRBD2 TRBV28 CASRILAGGQGANVLTF
TRBJ1-5 - TRBV28 CASSPGGAQHF
TRBJ2-5 TRBD2 TRBV6-5 CASSYVLQREGQETQYF
TRBJ2-7 TRBD1 TRBV10-2 CASSAPDREPYEQYF
TRBJ2-1 - TRBV3-1 CASSQESSTPHSEQFF
TRBJ1-1 TRBD1 TRBV7-2 CASSSPRQGNPFIEAFF
TRBJ2-1 - TRBV6-5 CASSYPGLYNEQFF
TRBJ2-3 - TRBV5-4 CASSPGTDSTDTQYF
TRBJ2-6 TRBD1 TRBV18 CASSQYRQGKGANVLTF
TRBJ1-1 - TRBV29-1 CSVAEGTSRGAFF
TRBJ1-5 - TRBV20-1 CSARDPRPSPQHF
TRBJ1-1 - TRBV5-6 CASSLVVVSEAFF
TRBJ1-2 - TRBV19 CASSTSGDGVSGYTF
TRBJ2-7 TRBD1 TRBV29-1 CSVEGLVGQGASEQYF
TRBJ1-6 - TRBV28 CASSGEGSYNSPLHF
TRBJ2-5 - TRBV7-9 CASSPVRGGGETQYF
TRBJ2-1 - TRBV18 CASSPRTGFSSYNEQFF
TRBJ1-2 - TRBV9 CASSEGPGTGYGYTF
TRBJ1-1 TRBD1 TRBV28 CASSLQPYRGNTEAFF
TRBJ2-1 TRBD2 TRBV6-1 CASSARTSGNDEQFF
TRBJ2-7 - TRBV6-5 CASSYWLATSPYEQYF
TRBJ2-2 - TRBV7-8 CASSFFGQGGGELFF
TRBJ2-7 TRBD1 TRBV30 CACNRGSYEQYF
TRBJ2-1 TRBD2 TRBV10-3 CAISASGGVGGEQFF
TRBJ2-7 TRBD1 TRBV10-3 CAIRPGQGEYEQYF
TRBJ1-4 TRBD1 TRBV20-1 CSATGGDNEKLFF
TRBJ2-1 - TRBV20-1 CSGSSILSYNEQFF
TRBJ2-2 - TRBV29-1 CSALTWSASGAGELFF
TRBJ1-6 - TRBV30 CAWRSQVLATLHF
TRBJ2-3 TRBD2 TRBV12-3/TRBV12-4 CASSLGGPGTSGDTQYF
TRBJ1-3 TRBD1 TRBV14 CASSPPGQGNRNTIYF
TRBJ2-7 - TRBV14 CASSPQLGGSYEQYF
TRBJ2-5 - TRBV7-2 CASSLIHTAQETQYF
TRBJ1-1 - TRBV5-1 CASGETGLNTEAFF
TRBJ2-1 TRBD2 TRBV6-2/TRBV6-3 CASSYSLLGLATSSYNEQFF